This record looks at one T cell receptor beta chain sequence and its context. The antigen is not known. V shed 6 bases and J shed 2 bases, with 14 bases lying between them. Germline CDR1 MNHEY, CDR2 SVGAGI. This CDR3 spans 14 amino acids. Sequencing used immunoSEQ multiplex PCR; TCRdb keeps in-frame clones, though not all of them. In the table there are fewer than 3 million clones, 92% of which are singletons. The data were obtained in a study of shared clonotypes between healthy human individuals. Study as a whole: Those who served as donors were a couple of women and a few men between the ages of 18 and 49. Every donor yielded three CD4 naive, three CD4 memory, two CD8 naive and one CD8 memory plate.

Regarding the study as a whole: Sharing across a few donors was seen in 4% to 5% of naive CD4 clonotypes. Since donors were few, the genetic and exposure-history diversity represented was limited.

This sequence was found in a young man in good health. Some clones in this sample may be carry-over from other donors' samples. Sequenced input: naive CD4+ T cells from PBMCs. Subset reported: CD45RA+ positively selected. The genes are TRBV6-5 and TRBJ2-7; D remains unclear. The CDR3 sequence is CASSQKPMTYEQYF. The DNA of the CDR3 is TGTGCCAGCAGCCAGAAACCCATGACCTACGAGCAGTACTTC.